The T cell receptor (beta chain) described here comes from a study of blood T cell repertoires in COVID-19. The wider study: Donors in the United States, Italy and Spain gave samples during acute or convalescent COVID-19. The cDNA or gDNA used as material had been derived from T cells, B-cell-depleted T cells, or PBMCs.

While infection was still active, Seattle patients were enrolled and then followed longitudinally. This CDR3 is built from 14 residues. Germline V gene data show CDR1 as LNHDA and CDR2 as SQIVND (reference sequence). Trimming removed 6 bases from V and 5 bases from J, with 14 bases in between. TCRdb keeps only in-frame clones here, not all; method: immunoSEQ multiplex PCR. The table records 300,000 to 350,000 clones, approximately 86% of them present only once. Sequencing was carried out using peripheral blood. This chain connects TRBV19 to TRBJ1-5; D uncertain. The clonotype was recovered from a young man with COVID-19, enrolled during active disease. CDR3: CASRMGAVYQPQHF. DNA for the CDR3: TGTGCCAGTAGGATGGGCGCAGTCTATCAGCCCCAGCATTTT.